This note documents a single T cell receptor (beta chain) sequence. Its antigen is still unknown. Every isolated RNA sample was fully reverse transcribed, so sequencing captured expressed TCRB transcripts. The average output of naive, central memory and regulatory T cell samples was about 3.57 million reads. The assay was immunoSEQ multiplex PCR, and TCRdb's table has in-frame clones only and misses some. The data show about 250,000 clones, roughly 15% seen once. The entry originates in a study of beta chain features in type 1 diabetes. Study-wide points: VDJ junctions from type 1 diabetes patients carried fewer insertions and larger deletions. Naive, central memory and regulatory TCRB repertoires appeared more similar among patients than healthy donors. With patients and controls alike, PCR might favor shorter templates to an equal degree.

Losses at the gene ends were 4 bases for V and 5 bases for J; bases not matched to a gene: 5. The CDR3 runs to 13 residues. The V gene's germline CDR1 is SQVTM and CDR2 ANQGSEA. The chain joins TRBV29-1 to TRBJ2-5; 9 bases are shared with TRBD1. Input material: naive CD4+ T cells from blood. The receptor's source is a woman aged 40 to 50 in good health. CDR3: CSVVGQGLETQYF. The CDR3 coding sequence is TGCAGCGTTGTCGGACAGGGGCTGGAGACCCAGTACTTC.